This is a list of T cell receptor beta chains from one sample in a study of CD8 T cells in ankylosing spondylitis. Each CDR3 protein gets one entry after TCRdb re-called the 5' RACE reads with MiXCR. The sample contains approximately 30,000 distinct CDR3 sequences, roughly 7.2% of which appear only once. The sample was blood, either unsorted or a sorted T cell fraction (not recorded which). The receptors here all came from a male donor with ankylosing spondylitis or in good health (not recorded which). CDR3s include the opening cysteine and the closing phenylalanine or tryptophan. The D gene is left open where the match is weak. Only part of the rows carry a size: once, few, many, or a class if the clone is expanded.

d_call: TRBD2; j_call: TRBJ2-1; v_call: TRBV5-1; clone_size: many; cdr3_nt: TGCGCCAGCAGCTTGAGGACTAGCGGGGCTCTCCTGGGTGAGCAGTTCTTC; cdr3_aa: CASSLRTSGALLGEQFF
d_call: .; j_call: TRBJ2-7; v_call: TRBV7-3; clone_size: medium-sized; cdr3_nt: TGTGCCAGCAGCCCCGGGGGTAGCTCCTACGAGCAGTACTTC; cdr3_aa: CASSPGGSSYEQYF
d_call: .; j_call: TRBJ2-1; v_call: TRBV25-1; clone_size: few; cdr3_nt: TGTGCCAGCAGCCGGGAAGGGGGCTACAATGAGCAGTTCTTC; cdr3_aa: CASSREGGYNEQFF
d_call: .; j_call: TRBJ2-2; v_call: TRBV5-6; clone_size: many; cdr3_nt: TGTGCCAGCAGCTCATTGACAGCGAACACCGGGGAGCTGTTTTTT; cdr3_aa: CASSSLTANTGELFF
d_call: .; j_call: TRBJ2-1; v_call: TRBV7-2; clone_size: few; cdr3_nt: TGTGCCAGCAGCCCCCCTACGGCAGGGGGGCATGAGCAGTTCTTC; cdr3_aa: CASSPPTAGGHEQFF
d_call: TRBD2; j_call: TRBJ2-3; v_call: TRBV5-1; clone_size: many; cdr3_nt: TGCGCCAGCAGCTTGGTTCTAGCGGGAGGATCGGCAGATACGCAGTATTTT; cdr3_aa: CASSLVLAGGSADTQYF
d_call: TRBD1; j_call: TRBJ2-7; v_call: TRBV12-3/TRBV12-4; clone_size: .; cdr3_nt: TGTGCCAGCAGTTCTGGACAGGGCCCCTACGAGCAGTACTTC; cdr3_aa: CASSSGQGPYEQYF
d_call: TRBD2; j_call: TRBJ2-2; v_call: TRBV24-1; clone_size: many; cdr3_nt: TGTGCCACCAGTGATTCCAGTTACAGCGGGAGAACCGGGGAGCTGTTTTTT; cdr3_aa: CATSDSSYSGRTGELFF
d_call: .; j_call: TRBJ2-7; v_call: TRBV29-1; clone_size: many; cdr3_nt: TGCAGCGTTGAATCCTTGGCTAGCGCTTCCTACGAGCAGTACTTC; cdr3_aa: CSVESLASASYEQYF
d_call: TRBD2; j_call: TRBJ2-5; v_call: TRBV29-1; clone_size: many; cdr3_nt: TGCAGCGTTGTAGGGCTAGCGGGAGTCGAGACCCAGTACTTC; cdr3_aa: CSVVGLAGVETQYF
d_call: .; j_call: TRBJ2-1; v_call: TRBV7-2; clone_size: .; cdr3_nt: TGTGCCAGCAGTCTCCTGTCAGGCTGGAATGAGCAGTTCTTC; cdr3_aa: CASSLLSGWNEQFF
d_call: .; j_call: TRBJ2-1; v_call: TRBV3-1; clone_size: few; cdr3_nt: TGTGCCACCTCCCGCCTCGTGCAGGGTTCCTACAATGAGCAGTTCTTC; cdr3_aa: CATSRLVQGSYNEQFF
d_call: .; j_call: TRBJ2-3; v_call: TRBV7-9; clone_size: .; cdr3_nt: TGTGCCATCGGCTCTGGGCACCGAGGTTTGGATACGCAGTATTTT; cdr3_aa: CAIGSGHRGLDTQYF
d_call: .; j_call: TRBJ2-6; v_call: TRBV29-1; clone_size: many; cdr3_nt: TGCAGCGCAGGGGAGTCTGGGGCCAACGTCCTGACTTTC; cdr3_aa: CSAGESGANVLTF
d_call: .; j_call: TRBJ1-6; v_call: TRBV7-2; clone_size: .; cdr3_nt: TGTGCCAGCAGCTTAGGAGGGTGGGATTCACCCCTCCACTTT; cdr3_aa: CASSLGGWDSPLHF
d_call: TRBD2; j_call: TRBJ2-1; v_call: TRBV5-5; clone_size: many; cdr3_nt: TGTGCCAGCAGCGGAAGACTAGCGGGAGGGATATCGGGAAATGAGCAGTTCTTC; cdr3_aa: CASSGRLAGGISGNEQFF
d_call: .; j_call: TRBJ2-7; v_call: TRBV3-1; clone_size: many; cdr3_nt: TGTGCCAGCAGCCCGACAGTGGCTTCCTACGAGCAGTACTTC; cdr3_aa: CASSPTVASYEQYF
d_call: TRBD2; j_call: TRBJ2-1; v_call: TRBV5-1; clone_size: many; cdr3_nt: TGCGCCAGCAGCCCGGGACTAGCTTACAATGAGCAGTTCTTC; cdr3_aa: CASSPGLAYNEQFF
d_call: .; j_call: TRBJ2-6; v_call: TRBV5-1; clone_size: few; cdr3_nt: TGCGCCAGCAGCCCATCGACTGGGGCCAACGTCCTGACTTTC; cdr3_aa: CASSPSTGANVLTF
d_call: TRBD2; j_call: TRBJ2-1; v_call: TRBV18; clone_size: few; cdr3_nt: TGTGCCAGCTCACTAACCGGGACTAGCGGGAGCGAGTTCTTC; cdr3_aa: CASSLTGTSGSEFF
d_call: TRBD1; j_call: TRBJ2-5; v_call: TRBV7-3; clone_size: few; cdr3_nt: TGTGCCAGCAGCGGGGACAGCCAAGAGACCCAGTACTTC; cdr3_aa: CASSGDSQETQYF
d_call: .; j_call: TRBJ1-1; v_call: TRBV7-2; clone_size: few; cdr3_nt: TGTGCCAGCAGCTTAGGGGGGGCGAACACTGAAGCTTTCTTT; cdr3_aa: CASSLGGANTEAFF
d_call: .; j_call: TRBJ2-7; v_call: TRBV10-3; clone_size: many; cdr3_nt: TGTGCCATCAGTGATCCGGGAAGGTCCTACGAGCAGTACTTC; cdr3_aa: CAISDPGRSYEQYF
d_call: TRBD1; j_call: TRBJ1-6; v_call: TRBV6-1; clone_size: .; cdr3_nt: TGTGCCAGCAGGGACAGGGGGCTGGGTTCACCCCTCCACTTT; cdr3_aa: CASRDRGLGSPLHF
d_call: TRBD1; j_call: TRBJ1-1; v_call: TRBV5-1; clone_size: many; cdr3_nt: TGCGCCAGCAGCACGGACAGGGATAAGGGCAACACTGAAGCTTTCTTT; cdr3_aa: CASSTDRDKGNTEAFF
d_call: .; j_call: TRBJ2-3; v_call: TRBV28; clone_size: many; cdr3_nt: TGTGCCACCGGGCGGGGGCCCTATACGCAGTATTTT; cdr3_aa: CATGRGPYTQYF
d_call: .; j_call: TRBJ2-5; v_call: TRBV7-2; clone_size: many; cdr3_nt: TGTGCCAGCAGCTTAGCAGGGGAGACCCAGTACTTC; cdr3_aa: CASSLAGETQYF
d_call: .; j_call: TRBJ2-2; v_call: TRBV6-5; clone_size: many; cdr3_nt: TGTGCCAGCAGACCCCTGAAGGGGACCGGCGGCTCCGGGGAGCTGTTTTTT; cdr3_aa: CASRPLKGTGGSGELFF
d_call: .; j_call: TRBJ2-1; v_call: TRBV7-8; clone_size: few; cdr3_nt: TGTGCCAGCAGCTTAGAAGGGTCTAGCTCCTACAATGAGCAGTTCTTC; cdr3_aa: CASSLEGSSSYNEQFF
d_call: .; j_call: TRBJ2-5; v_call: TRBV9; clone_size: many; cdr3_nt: TGTGCCAGCAGCGCGACAGCTTACCAAGAGACCCAGTACTTC; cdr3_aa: CASSATAYQETQYF
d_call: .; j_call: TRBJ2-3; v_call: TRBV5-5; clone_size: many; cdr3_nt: TGTGCCAGCAGCCATGGACTATCGGATACGCAGTATTTT; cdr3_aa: CASSHGLSDTQYF
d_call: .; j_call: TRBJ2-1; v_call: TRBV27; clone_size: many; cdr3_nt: TGTGCCAGCAGTGAAATCAGACTGATAACCAATGAGCAGTTCTTC; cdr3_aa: CASSEIRLITNEQFF
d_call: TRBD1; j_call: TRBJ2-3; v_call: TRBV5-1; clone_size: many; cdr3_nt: TGCGCCAGCAGCACCGGACAGGGGAACACAGATACGCAGTATTTT; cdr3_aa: CASSTGQGNTDTQYF
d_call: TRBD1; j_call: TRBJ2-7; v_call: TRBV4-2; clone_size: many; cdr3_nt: TGTGCCAGCAGCCACAACCTGCCACGGACAGGGAGCTCCTACGAGCAGTACTTC; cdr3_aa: CASSHNLPRTGSSYEQYF
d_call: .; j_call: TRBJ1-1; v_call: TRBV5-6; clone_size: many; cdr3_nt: TGTGCCAGCAGCTTTGGCAGGGGGAACACTGAAGCTTTCTTT; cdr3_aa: CASSFGRGNTEAFF
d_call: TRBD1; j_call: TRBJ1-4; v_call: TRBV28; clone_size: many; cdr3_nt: TGTGCCAGCAGTCTCCGTGTAGGGGGCTACGAAAAACTGTTTTTT; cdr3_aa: CASSLRVGGYEKLFF
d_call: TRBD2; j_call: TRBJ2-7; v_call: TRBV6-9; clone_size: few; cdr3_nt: TGTGCCAGCAGTTATACTAGCGGGATAGGGTACGAGCAGTACTTC; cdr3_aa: CASSYTSGIGYEQYF
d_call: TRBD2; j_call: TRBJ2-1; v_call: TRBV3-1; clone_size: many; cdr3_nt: TGTGCCAGCAGCCTTCGACTAGCGGGGGGCAATGAGCAGTTCTTC; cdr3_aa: CASSLRLAGGNEQFF
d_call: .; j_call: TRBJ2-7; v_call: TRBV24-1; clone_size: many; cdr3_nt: TGTGCCACCAGTGATCCGCTGCGGATCTACTACGAGCAGTACTTC; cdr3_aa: CATSDPLRIYYEQYF
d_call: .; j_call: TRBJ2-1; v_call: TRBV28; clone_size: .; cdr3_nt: TGTGCCACCAAGCGGCCCCTTAACAATGAGCAGTTCTTC; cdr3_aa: CATKRPLNNEQFF
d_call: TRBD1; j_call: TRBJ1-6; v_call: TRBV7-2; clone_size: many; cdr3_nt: TGTGCCAGCAGCCGGGACAGCGGAGCAACGAGTAATTCACCCCTCCACTTT; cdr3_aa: CASSRDSGATSNSPLHF
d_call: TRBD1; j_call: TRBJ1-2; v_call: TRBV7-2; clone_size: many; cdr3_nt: TGTGCCAGCAGCTCCACTACAGGGGGCAACTATGGCTACACCTTC; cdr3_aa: CASSSTTGGNYGYTF
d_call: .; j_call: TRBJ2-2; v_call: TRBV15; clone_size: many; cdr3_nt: TGTGCCACCAGCACTTCCCTGGACCTGGGCACCGGGGAGCTGTTTTTT; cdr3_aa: CATSTSLDLGTGELFF
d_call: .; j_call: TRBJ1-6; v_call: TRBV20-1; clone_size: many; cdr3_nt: TGCAGTGCAGTATCCGACAGTAATTCACCCCTCCACTTT; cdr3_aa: CSAVSDSNSPLHF
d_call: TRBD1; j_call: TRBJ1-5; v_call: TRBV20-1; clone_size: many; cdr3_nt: TGCAGTGCTGGAGGGGGGCAGGGGGAGGGACAGCCCCAGCATTTT; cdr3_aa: CSAGGGQGEGQPQHF
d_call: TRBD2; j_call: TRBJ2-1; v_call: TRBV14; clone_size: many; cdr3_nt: TGTGCCAGCAGCCCTAATCTTCTAGCGGGGTCGTATCAGAATGAGCAGTTCTTC; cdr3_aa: CASSPNLLAGSYQNEQFF
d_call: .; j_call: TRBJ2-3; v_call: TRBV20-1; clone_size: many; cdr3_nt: TGCAGTGCTAGCGGGGATCTCACAGATACGCAGTATTTT; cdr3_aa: CSASGDLTDTQYF
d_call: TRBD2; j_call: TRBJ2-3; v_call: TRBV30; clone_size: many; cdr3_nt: TGTGCTTCTAGCGGGAACGCAGATACGCAGTATTTT; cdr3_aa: CASSGNADTQYF
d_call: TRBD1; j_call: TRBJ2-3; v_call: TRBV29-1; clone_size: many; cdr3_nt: TGCAGCTCGACGGTCCGGGACAGGGGTGATACGCAGTATTTT; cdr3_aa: CSSTVRDRGDTQYF
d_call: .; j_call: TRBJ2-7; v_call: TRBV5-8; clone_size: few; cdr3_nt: TGTGCCAGCAGCTTGCCCGGGGTTGGTTACGAGCAGTACTTC; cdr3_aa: CASSLPGVGYEQYF
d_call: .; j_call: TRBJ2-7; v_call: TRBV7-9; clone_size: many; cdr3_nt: TGTGCCAGCAGCCCATACAGGGACGAGCAGTACTTC; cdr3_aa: CASSPYRDEQYF
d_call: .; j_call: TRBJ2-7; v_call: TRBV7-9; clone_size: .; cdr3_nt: TGTGCCAGCAGCCCGCCTAGCGAGCGCTACGAGCAGTACTTC; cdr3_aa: CASSPPSERYEQYF
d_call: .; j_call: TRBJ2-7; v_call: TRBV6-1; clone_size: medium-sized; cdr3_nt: TGTGCCAGCAGTCCCCGGTCGCCCCCCTACGAGCAGTACTTC; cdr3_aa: CASSPRSPPYEQYF
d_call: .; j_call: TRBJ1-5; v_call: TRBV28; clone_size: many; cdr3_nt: TGTGCCAGCAGTTTATTTAGCCGCACCACCTATAGCAATCAGCCCCAGCATTTT; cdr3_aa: CASSLFSRTTYSNQPQHF